This T cell receptor (beta chain) was found in a study of breast tumors, draining lymph nodes, adjacent tissues. TCRdb re-analysed the multiplex PCR reads in MiXCR, keeping a single row per CDR3 protein. The data hold 250,000 or so distinct CDR3 sequences, with over 25% observed a single time. Breast cancer patients provided tissue from their axillary draining lymph nodes. This clonotype was counted between two and nine times. CDR3 length: 17 amino acids. Germline CDR1 SEHNR, CDR2 FQNEAQ (reference sequence). V dropped 8 bases and J dropped 3; count of bases not matched to a gene: 13. The receptor was derived from a female donor with breast cancer. Some clones in this sample may be carry-over from other donors' samples. The sequenced material came from axillary lymph node tissue. J is TRBJ2-7 and V is TRBV7-9, with 13 bases matching TRBD2. CDR3 nucleotides: TGTGCCAGCTCACCAAGACTAGCGGGAGGCCTTATCTACGAGCAGTACTTC. Translated, it gives CASSPRLAGGLIYEQYF.